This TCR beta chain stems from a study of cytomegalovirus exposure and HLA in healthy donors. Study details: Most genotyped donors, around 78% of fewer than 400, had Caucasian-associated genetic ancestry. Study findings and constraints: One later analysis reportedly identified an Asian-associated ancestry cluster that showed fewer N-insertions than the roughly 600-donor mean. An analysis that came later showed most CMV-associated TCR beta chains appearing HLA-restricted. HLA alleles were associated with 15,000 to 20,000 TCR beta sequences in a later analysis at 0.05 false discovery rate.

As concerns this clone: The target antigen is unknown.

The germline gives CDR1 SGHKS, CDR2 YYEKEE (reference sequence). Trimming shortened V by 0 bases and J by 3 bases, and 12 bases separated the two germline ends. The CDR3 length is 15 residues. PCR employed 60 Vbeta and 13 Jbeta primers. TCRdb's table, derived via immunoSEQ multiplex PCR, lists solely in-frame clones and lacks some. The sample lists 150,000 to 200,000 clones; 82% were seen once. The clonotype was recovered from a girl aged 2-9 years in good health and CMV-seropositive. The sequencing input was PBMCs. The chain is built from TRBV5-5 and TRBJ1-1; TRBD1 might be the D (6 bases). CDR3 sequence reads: CASSLDLGHHTEAFF. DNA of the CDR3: TGTGCCAGCAGCTTGGATTTGGGACACCACACTGAAGCTTTCTTT.